This T cell receptor beta chain appears in the sequencing data of a study of blood T cells in healthy people across ages. Germline values: CDR1 SGHRS, CDR2 YFSETQ. The germline V and J ends were trimmed by 0 bases and 2 bases, with 12 bases remaining between them. This CDR3 comprises 15 residues. This clonotype was seen more than once but under ten times. Researchers collected ten milliliters of peripheral blood from every single donor. Together with a sample-barcoded 5' primer, a J-beta primer mix was included in a second PCR lasting roughly 6 to 12 cycles. Each CDR3 protein gets one entry after TCRdb re-called the 5' RACE reads with MiXCR. The data hold over 1,500,000 distinct CDR3 sequences, with roughly 49% observed a single time.

The specimen sequenced was blood. The chain combines TRBV5-1 with TRBJ2-7, with D possibly matching TRBD2 (6 bases). The clonotype originates from a woman in her thirties or forties in good health. This chain's CDR3 is CASSLGRERAYEQYF. Here the CDR3 DNA reads TGCGCCAGCAGCTTGGGTAGGGAGCGGGCCTACGAGCAGTACTTC.